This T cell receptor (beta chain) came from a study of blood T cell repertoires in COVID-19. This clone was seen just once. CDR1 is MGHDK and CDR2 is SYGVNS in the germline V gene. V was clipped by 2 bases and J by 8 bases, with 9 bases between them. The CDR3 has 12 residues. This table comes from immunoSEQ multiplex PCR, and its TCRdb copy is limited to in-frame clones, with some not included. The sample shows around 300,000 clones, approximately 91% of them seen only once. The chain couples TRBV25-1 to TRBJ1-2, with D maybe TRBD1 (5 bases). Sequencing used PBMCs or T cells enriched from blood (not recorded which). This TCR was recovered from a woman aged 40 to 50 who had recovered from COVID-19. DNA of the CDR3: TGTGCCAGCAGTGAACCGAACAGGGGCTACACCTTC. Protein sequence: CASSEPNRGYTF.